This is a list of T cell receptor beta chains from one sample in a study of T cell responses to AZD1222 COVID-19 vaccine. Method: immunoSEQ multiplex PCR; TCRdb's copy keeps in-frame clones and lacks some. The repertoire holds 120,000 to 150,000 clones, with around 88% as singletons. The material was peripheral blood, obtained on day 0 of AZD1222 vaccination. The receptors derive from an adult in good health. Both conserved end residues are part of each CDR3. A D gene is named only where the DNA matches it firmly. Only some rows state a clone size, as once, few, many or a class for expanded clones.

NA	NA	TRBV27	TRBJ1-6	CASSINRELWGNSPLHF	TGTGCCAGCAGTATCAACAGGGAGCTTTGGGGTAATTCACCCCTCCACTTT
NA	TRBD2	TRBV2	TRBJ2-1	CASSAGSGVEQFF	TGTGCCAGCAGTGCGGGTAGCGGGGTCGAGCAGTTCTTC
NA	TRBD2	TRBV5-1	TRBJ2-7	CASSPGLAGGSEQYF	TGCGCCAGCAGCCCGGGACTAGCGGGGGGGTCCGAGCAGTACTTC
NA	TRBD2	TRBV19	TRBJ2-2	CASIRTSLPGELFF	TGTGCCAGTATCAGGACTAGCCTCCCCGGGGAGCTGTTTTTT
once	TRBD1	TRBV10-1	TRBJ1-1	CADETGRENTEAFF	TGCGCCGATGAGACAGGGAGGGAGAACACTGAAGCTTTCTTT
NA	NA	TRBV4-1	TRBJ1-2	CASSQIGGRYGYTF	TGCGCCAGCAGCCAGATCGGGGGAAGATATGGCTACACCTTC
NA	TRBD2	TRBV2	TRBJ2-3	CASSGGLAGGLNTQYF	TGTGCCAGCAGTGGAGGCCTAGCGGGGGGGTTAAATACGCAGTATTTT
NA	NA	TRBV7-9	TRBJ1-1	CASGALNTEAFF	TGTGCCAGCGGAGCACTGAACACTGAAGCTTTCTTT
NA	NA	TRBV11-2	TRBJ2-7	CASSAGVGGYEQYF	TGTGCCAGCAGCGCCGGGGTTGGGGGGTACGAGCAGTACTTC
NA	NA	TRBV28	TRBJ1-2	CASSSGWTTVNYLDYGYTF	TGTGCCAGCAGTTCCGGGTGGACGACGGTGAACTATCTTGACTATGGCTACACCTTC
NA	TRBD1	TRBV11-2	TRBJ1-1	CASSLAQGVAEAFF	TGTGCCAGCAGCTTAGCACAGGGGGTTGCTGAAGCTTTCTTT
NA	NA	TRBV29-1	TRBJ1-2	CSVGEDYGYTF	TGCAGCGTTGGAGAGGACTATGGCTACACCTTC
few	TRBD2	TRBV2	TRBJ2-7	CASRGVSGGMDEQYF	TGTGCCAGCAGGGGAGTTAGCGGGGGGATGGACGAGCAGTACTTC
NA	NA	TRBV24-1	TRBJ2-2	CATSDSEAGLAGELFF	TGTGCCACCAGTGATTCCGAGGCGGGGCTCGCCGGGGAGCTGTTTTTT
NA	NA	TRBV5-1	TRBJ2-1	CASSLEGSHNEQFF	TGCGCCAGCAGCTTGGAGGGCAGCCACAATGAGCAGTTCTTC
NA	NA	TRBV19	TRBJ1-4	CASMQKGRSTNEKLFF	TGTGCCAGCATGCAGAAGGGACGGTCAACTAATGAAAAACTGTTTTTT
NA	TRBD2	TRBV3-1/TRBV3-2	TRBJ2-1	CASSQEERGGIYNEQFF	TGTGCCAGCAGCCAAGAGGAGCGGGGGGGAATCTACAATGAGCAGTTCTTC
once	NA	TRBV24-1	TRBJ1-2	CATTPKGGFYGYTF	TGTGCCACCACCCCCAAGGGGGGGTTCTATGGCTACACCTTC
once	NA	TRBV6-5	TRBJ1-2	CASSYPGAGGYTF	TGTGCCAGCAGTTACCCGGGGGCTGGTGGCTACACCTTC
NA	TRBD1	TRBV5-4	TRBJ1-3	CASSERQGRSGNTIYF	TGTGCCAGCAGCGAAAGACAGGGCCGCTCTGGAAACACCATATATTTT
NA	TRBD2	TRBV5-8	TRBJ2-1	CASSLGLAGGNEQFF	TGTGCCAGCAGCTTGGGACTAGCGGGGGGGAATGAGCAGTTCTTC
NA	TRBD2	TRBV7-9	TRBJ2-5	CASSRRSAGETQYF	TGTGCCAGCAGTCGTCGATCAGCGGGGGAGACCCAGTACTTC
NA	NA	TRBV5-1	TRBJ2-5	CASSFRQGGETQYF	TGCGCCAGCAGCTTCCGACAGGGAGGGGAGACCCAGTACTTC
NA	TRBD1	TRBV5-1	TRBJ1-1	CASSKSRQGSTEAFF	TGCGCCAGCTCCAAGAGCCGACAGGGGAGCACTGAAGCTTTCTTT
NA	TRBD1	TRBV7-9	TRBJ1-2	CASNRRDSDGYTF	TGTGCCAGTAACCGCAGGGACAGTGATGGCTACACCTTC
NA	TRBD1	TRBV7-9	TRBJ1-2	CASSGPDRGAYGYTF	TGTGCCAGCAGCGGACCTGACAGGGGCGCCTATGGCTACACCTTC
few	TRBD1	TRBV6-6	TRBJ1-1	CAGQDGQNTEAFF	TGTGCCGGACAGGACGGGCAGAACACTGAAGCTTTCTTT
once	TRBD1	TRBV6-5	TRBJ1-2	CASRSGTGLGYGYTF	TGTGCCAGCAGATCCGGGACAGGCCTTGGGTATGGCTACACCTTC
NA	NA	TRBV18	TRBJ1-4	CASSPGQGEKLFF	TGTGCCAGCTCACCAGGGCAGGGGGAAAAACTGTTTTTT
NA	NA	TRBV5-1	TRBJ1-6	CASSLAELSSPLHF	TGCGCCAGCAGCTTGGCTGAACTTAGCTCACCCCTCCACTTT
NA	TRBD1	TRBV5-1	TRBJ2-7	CASSFMTGDEQYF	TGCGCCAGCAGCTTCATGACAGGGGACGAGCAGTACTTC
NA	NA	TRBV5-1	TRBJ2-2	CASSPQASTGELFF	TGCGCCAGCAGCCCCCAGGCCTCCACCGGGGAGCTGTTTTTT
NA	NA	TRBV4-3	TRBJ1-4	CASSHYRVLTEKLFF	TGCGCCAGCAGCCACTACAGAGTCCTTACTGAAAAACTGTTTTTT
NA	NA	TRBV7-2	TRBJ1-3	CASSLAGRGNTIYF	TGTGCCAGCAGCTTAGCAGGGAGAGGAAACACCATATATTTT
NA	NA	TRBV7-2	TRBJ1-2	CASSLDSGGYTF	TGTGCCAGCAGCTTAGATTCGGGTGGCTACACCTTC
NA	TRBD1	TRBV29-1	TRBJ1-5	CSVGGTGREPQHF	TGCAGCGTTGGGGGGACAGGGCGAGAGCCCCAGCATTTT
NA	NA	TRBV19	TRBJ1-5	CASSMGSYSNQPQHF	TGTGCCAGTAGTATGGGAAGTTATAGCAATCAGCCCCAGCATTTT
NA	NA	TRBV10-3	TRBJ1-5	CAISQEENQPQHF	TGTGCCATCTCCCAGGAGGAAAATCAGCCCCAGCATTTT
NA	NA	TRBV12-3/TRBV12-4	TRBJ2-7	CASSRGWEQYF	TGTGCCAGCAGCCGGGGGTGGGAGCAGTACTTC
NA	NA	TRBV30	TRBJ1-6	CAWSEGSPLHF	TGTGCCTGGAGTGAGGGTTCACCCCTCCACTTT
NA	NA	TRBV24-1	TRBJ1-2	CATSDRTRAYGYTF	TGTGCCACCAGTGATCGGACTCGAGCCTATGGCTACACCTTC
once	NA	TRBV30	TRBJ2-5	CAWIEGETQYF	TGTGCCTGGATCGAGGGGGAGACCCAGTACTTC
NA	NA	TRBV29-1	TRBJ1-5	CSVGRGGSQPQHF	TGCAGCGTCGGCAGGGGCGGCTCTCAGCCCCAGCATTTT
NA	NA	TRBV5-1	TRBJ1-2	CASSQTDYGYTF	TGCGCCAGCAGCCAGACAGACTATGGCTACACCTTC
NA	NA	TRBV19	TRBJ1-6	CASLGTSENSPLHF	TGTGCCAGTCTAGGGACATCTGAGAATTCACCCCTCCACTTT
NA	NA	TRBV2	TRBJ2-1	CASNGGGYNEQFF	TGTGCCAGCAACGGAGGGGGGTACAATGAGCAGTTCTTC
NA	TRBD1	TRBV7-9	TRBJ1-6	CASSFGTGGGLGSPLHF	TGTGCCAGCAGCTTCGGGACAGGGGGCGGCCTCGGTTCACCCCTCCACTTT
NA	NA	TRBV19	TRBJ1-5	CASSNGRASSNQPQHF	TGTGCCAGTAGTAACGGCAGGGCTTCAAGCAATCAGCCCCAGCATTTT
once	TRBD1	TRBV16	TRBJ1-5	CASSQYRDRDQPQHF	TGTGCCAGCAGCCAATACCGGGACAGAGATCAGCCCCAGCATTTT